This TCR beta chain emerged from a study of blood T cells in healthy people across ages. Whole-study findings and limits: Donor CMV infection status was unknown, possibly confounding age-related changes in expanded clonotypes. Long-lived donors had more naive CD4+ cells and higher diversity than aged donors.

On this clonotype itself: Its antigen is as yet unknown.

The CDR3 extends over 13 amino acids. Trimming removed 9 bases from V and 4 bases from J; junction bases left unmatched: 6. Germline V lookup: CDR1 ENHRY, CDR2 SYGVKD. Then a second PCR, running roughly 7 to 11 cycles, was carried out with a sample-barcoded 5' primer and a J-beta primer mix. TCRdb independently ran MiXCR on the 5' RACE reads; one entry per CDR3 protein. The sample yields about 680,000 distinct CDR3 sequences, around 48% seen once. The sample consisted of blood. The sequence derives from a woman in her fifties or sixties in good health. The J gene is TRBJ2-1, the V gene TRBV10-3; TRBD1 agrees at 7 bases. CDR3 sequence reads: CAIQPGQYNEQFF. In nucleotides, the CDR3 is TGTGCCATACAGCCGGGACAGTACAATGAGCAGTTCTTC.